This TCR beta chain was identified during a study of T cell responses to AZD1222 COVID-19 vaccine. Study-wide context: Analysis merged second doses at about 4 or about 12 weeks. Points from the study as a whole: Spike-specific TCR depth and breadth grew after two AZD1222 doses. Regions 160-218 and 743-854 held dominance among vaccine-associated CD4 TCRs, which spanned spike. Reportedly, close to half of spike-specific TCRs are directed against unmutated variant regions.

Germline CDR1 SGHTS, CDR2 YDEGEE. This CDR3 is built from 13 residues. Trimming at V came to 7 bases and at J to 4 bases, leaving 5 bases not matched to a gene. Regarding this clone: Its specificity is not known.

The repertoire was sequenced with immunoSEQ multiplex PCR; TCRdb's copy has only in-frame clones and lacks some. The data contain approximately 100,000 clones, roughly 90% of them singletons. This specimen consisted of peripheral blood, obtained on day 0 of AZD1222 vaccination. The rearrangement joins TRBV5-8 to TRBJ1-2; TRBD1 matches at 9 bases. The sequence was collected from an adult in good health. The CDR3 region is CASHRGQGYGYTF. In DNA, the CDR3 is TGTGCCAGCCACAGGGGGCAGGGCTATGGCTACACCTTC.